The source of this TCR beta chain is a study of blood T cell repertoires in COVID-19. As for the study in general: The origin of the acute and convalescent COVID-19 samples was the United States, Italy and Spain. Nucleic acid was either cDNA or gDNA, and it came from T cells, B-cell-depleted T cells, or PBMCs.

The ends were cut back, 5 bases at V and 2 bases at J, with 18 bases in the middle. This CDR3 is built from 15 residues. Germline V CDR1 and CDR2: GTSNPN, SVGIG (reference sequence). Per the original data handling: Counts of nucleated cells, estimated from reference gene primer amplification, were obtained. Data came from immunoSEQ multiplex PCR; TCRdb stores just in-frame clones and leaves some out. V and J calls and clone size are copied from that table; D and trimming were computed from the DNA. The sample includes almost 45,000 clones, around three quarters of them seen just once. The receptor's source is a man of 80 years or more with acute or convalescent COVID-19. The sample consisted of peripheral blood. The chain uses TRBV30 and TRBJ1-1, with D perhaps TRBD1 (5 bases). CDR3 nucleotide sequence: TGTGCCTGGGCGCCCGCGACAGATTACAACACTGAAGCTTTCTTT. Translation: CAWAPATDYNTEAFF.